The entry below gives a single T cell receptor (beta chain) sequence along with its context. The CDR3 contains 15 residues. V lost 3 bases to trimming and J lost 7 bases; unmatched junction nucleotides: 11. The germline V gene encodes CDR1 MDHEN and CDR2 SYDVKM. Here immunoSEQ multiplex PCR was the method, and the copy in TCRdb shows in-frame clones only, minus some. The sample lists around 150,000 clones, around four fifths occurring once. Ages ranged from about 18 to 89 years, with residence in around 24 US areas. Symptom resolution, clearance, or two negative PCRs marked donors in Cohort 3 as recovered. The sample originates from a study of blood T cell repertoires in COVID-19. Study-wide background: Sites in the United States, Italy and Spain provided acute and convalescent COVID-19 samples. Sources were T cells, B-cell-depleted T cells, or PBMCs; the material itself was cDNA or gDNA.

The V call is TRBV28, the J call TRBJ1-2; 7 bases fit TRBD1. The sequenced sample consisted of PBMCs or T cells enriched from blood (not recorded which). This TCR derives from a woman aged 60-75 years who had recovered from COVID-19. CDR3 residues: CASSFGPGGVSGYTF. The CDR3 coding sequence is TGTGCCAGCAGTTTTGGGCCAGGGGGAGTTTCTGGCTACACCTTC.